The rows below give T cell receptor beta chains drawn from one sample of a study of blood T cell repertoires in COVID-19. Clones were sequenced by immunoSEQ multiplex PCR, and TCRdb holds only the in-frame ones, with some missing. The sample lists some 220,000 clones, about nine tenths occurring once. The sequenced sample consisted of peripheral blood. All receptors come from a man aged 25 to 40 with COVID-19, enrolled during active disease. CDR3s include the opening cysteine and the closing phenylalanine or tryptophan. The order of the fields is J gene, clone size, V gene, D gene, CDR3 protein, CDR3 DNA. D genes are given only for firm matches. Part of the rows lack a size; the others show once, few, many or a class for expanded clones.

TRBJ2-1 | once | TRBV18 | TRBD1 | CASSPPLGTGGSEQFF | TGTGCCAGCTCACCACCTTTGGGGACAGGGGGCTCGGAGCAGTTCTTC
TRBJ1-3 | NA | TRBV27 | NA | CASRPNYSAGNTIYF | TGTGCCAGCAGACCCAACTATAGTGCTGGAAACACCATATATTTT
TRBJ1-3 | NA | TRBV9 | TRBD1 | CASSVGTGGLYSGNTIYF | TGTGCCAGCAGCGTCGGGACAGGGGGCCTTTACTCTGGAAACACCATATATTTT
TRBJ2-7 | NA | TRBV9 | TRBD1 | CASSVGQGLSYEQYF | TGTGCCAGCAGCGTAGGACAGGGCCTCTCCTACGAGCAGTACTTC
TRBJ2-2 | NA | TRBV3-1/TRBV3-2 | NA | CASSFQDSDGELFF | TGTGCCAGCAGCTTCCAGGACAGTGACGGGGAGCTGTTTTTT
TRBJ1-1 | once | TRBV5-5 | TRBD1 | CASSLDGQGDTEAFF | TGTGCCAGCAGCTTGGACGGACAGGGGGACACTGAAGCTTTCTTT
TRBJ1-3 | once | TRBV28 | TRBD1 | CASSLRQGAAGNTIYF | TGTGCCAGCAGTCTCCGACAGGGGGCGGCGGGAAACACCATATATTTT
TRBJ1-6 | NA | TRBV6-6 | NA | CASSPVNSPLHF | TGTGCCAGCAGCCCAGTTAATTCACCCCTCCACTTT
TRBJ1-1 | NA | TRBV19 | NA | CASSINRNTEAFF | TGTGCCAGTAGTATAAATAGGAACACTGAAGCTTTCTTT
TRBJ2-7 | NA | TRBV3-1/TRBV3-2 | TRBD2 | CASSQDLGTSGESQQYF | TGTGCCAGCAGCCAAGATCTTGGGACTAGCGGGGAAAGTCAGCAGTACTTC
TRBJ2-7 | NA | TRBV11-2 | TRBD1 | CASSLDRQGRPAYEQYF | TGTGCCAGCAGCTTAGATAGACAGGGGAGACCTGCCTACGAGCAGTACTTC
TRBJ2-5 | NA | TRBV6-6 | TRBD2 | CASSQGTSGVWETQYF | TGTGCCAGCAGTCAGGGGACTAGCGGGGTTTGGGAGACCCAGTACTTC
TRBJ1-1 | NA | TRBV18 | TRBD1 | CASSPTGDMNTEAFF | TGTGCCAGCTCACCGACAGGGGATATGAACACTGAAGCTTTCTTT
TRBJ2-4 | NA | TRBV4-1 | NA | CASSIAGSKNIQYF | TGCGCCAGCAGCATAGCAGGGTCCAAAAACATTCAGTACTTC
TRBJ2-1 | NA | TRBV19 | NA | CASSIAGYNRNEQFF | TGTGCCAGTAGTATAGCGGGGTACAATCGGAATGAGCAGTTCTTC
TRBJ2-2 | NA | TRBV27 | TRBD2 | CASSFQRGSTGELFF | TGTGCCAGCAGTTTTCAGCGGGGGTCCACCGGGGAGCTGTTTTTT
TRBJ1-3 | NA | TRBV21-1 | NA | CASWGQISGNTIYF | TGTGCCAGCTGGGGACAGATCTCTGGAAACACCATATATTTT
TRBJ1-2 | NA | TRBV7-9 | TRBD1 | CASSMGQGNYGYTF | TGTGCCAGCAGCATGGGACAGGGTAACTATGGCTACACCTTC
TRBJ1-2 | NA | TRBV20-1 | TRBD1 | CSAPRTGGYTF | TGCAGTGCGCCAAGGACAGGTGGCTACACCTTC
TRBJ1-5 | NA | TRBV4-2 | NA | CASSLSTAGGGNQPQHF | TGTGCCAGCAGCCTTTCCACGGCGGGGGGTGGGAATCAGCCCCAGCATTTT
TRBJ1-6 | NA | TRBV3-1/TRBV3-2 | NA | CASSLRSGRYNSPLHF | TGTGCCAGCAGCCTTCGTTCGGGTCGCTATAATTCACCCCTCCACTTT
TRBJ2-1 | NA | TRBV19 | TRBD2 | CASSIGVVAGGLSSYNEQFF | TGTGCCAGTAGTATAGGGGTGGTAGCGGGGGGACTAAGCTCCTACAATGAGCAGTTCTTC
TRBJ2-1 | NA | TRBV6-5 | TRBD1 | CASSYSGQGADEQFF | TGTGCCAGCAGTTACTCGGGACAGGGGGCAGATGAGCAGTTCTTC
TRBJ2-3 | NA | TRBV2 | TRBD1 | CASTLGQGGTDTQYF | TGTGCCAGCACCCTGGGACAGGGTGGTACAGATACGCAGTATTTT
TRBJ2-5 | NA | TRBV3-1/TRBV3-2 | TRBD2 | CASSQVVAGGPSGETQYF | TGTGCCAGCAGCCAAGTGGTAGCGGGGGGTCCATCGGGGGAGACCCAGTACTTC
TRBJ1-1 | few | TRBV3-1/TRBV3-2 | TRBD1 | CASSRDRMNTEAFF | TGTGCCAGCAGCAGGGACAGGATGAACACTGAAGCTTTCTTT
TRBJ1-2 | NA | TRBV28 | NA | CASSSTGGVTYGYTF | TGTGCCAGCAGTTCAACAGGTGGGGTTACGTATGGCTACACCTTC
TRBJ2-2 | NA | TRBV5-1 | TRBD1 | CASSIGTEGTGELFF | TGCGCCAGCAGCATCGGGACAGAGGGCACCGGGGAGCTGTTTTTT
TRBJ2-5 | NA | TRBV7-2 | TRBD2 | CASSLVAGAETQYF | TGTGCCAGCAGCTTGGTAGCGGGGGCTGAGACCCAGTACTTC
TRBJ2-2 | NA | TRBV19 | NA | CASSMRSTGTGELFF | TGTGCCAGTAGTATGCGTTCCACGGGCACCGGGGAGCTGTTTTTT
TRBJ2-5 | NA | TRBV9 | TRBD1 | CASSPRTGGLETQYF | TGTGCCAGCTCTCCCAGGACAGGGGGCTTGGAGACCCAGTACTTC
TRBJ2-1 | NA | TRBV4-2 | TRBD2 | CASSQDVASGGAGEQFF | TGTGCCAGCAGCCAAGATGTGGCTAGCGGGGGGGCTGGTGAGCAGTTCTTC
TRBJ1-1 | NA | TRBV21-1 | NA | CASSIEVGPHTEAFF | TGTGCCAGCAGCATCGAAGTGGGGCCCCACACTGAAGCTTTCTTT
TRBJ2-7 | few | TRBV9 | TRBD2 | CASSATLRLAPLSYEQYF | TGTGCCAGCAGCGCAACCTTAAGACTAGCTCCACTCTCCTACGAGCAGTACTTC
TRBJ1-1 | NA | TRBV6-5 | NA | CASSYGGGLMNTEAFF | TGTGCCAGCAGTTACGGTGGGGGCCTAATGAACACTGAAGCTTTCTTT
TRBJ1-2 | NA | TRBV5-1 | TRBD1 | CASSLEPGGVGYTF | TGCGCCAGCAGCTTGGAGCCAGGGGGAGTTGGCTACACCTTC